The clone carrying this T cell receptor beta chain was counted only a few times. Here immunoSEQ multiplex PCR was the method, and the copy in TCRdb shows in-frame clones only, minus some. The repertoire holds some 250,000 clones, about four fifths seen once, with approximately 3.5% in the top ten. This sample was taken from a study of blood T cell repertoires in COVID-19. The TCR comes from a young woman with acute or convalescent COVID-19. The sequencing sample was made of peripheral blood.

This CDR3 is CASSQDRGSFNEQYF. CDR3 coding DNA: TGTGCCAGCAGCCAAGATCGCGGGAGCTTCAACGAGCAGTACTTC. V gene TRBV4-2 combines with J gene TRBJ2-7; the match to TRBD2 covers 7 bases. Germline-derived CDR1 and CDR2 are LGHNA and YNFKEQ. This CDR3 has 15 residues. The ends lost 0 bases at V and 5 bases at J; junction bases unmatched: 7.